These T cell receptor beta chains were read from a single sample in a study of Ad26.COV2.S vaccination and SARS-CoV-2 variants. The table came from immunoSEQ multiplex PCR; TCRdb's copy has only in-frame clones and leaves some out. Found here are some 390,000 clones, approximately 90% of them singletons; the top ten hold 1.5% to 2%. This specimen was peripheral blood, taken in a trial of Ad26.COV2.S vaccine versus placebo. Receptors were obtained from a person between 18 and 65 years old who received the Ad26.COV2.S COVID-19 vaccine or a placebo. Both conserved end residues are part of each CDR3. Each record gives: D gene, J gene, V gene, clone size, CDR3 DNA, CDR3 protein. A D gene is named only where the DNA matches it firmly. Only some rows state a clone size, as once, few, many or a class for expanded clones.

>-|TRBJ1-4|TRBV6-1|-
TGTGCCAGCAGTGAAGGGCGTTTAGCTAATGAAAAACTGTTTTTT
CASSEGRLANEKLFF
>-|TRBJ1-4|TRBV5-1|-
TGCGCCAGCAGCTTGGACGGCGCAACTAATGAAAAACTGTTTTTT
CASSLDGATNEKLFF
>TRBD2|TRBJ2-2|TRBV11-3|-
TGTGCCAGCAGCTTAGATCGACTAGCGGGAAACCTGAACACCGGGGAGCTGTTTTTT
CASSLDRLAGNLNTGELFF
>-|TRBJ2-1|TRBV2|-
TGTGCCAGCAGTGAACAGGCAGGGCTCTACAATGAGCAGTTCTTC
CASSEQAGLYNEQFF
>TRBD2|TRBJ2-3|TRBV5-1|-
TGCGCCAGCAGCTGGGGGACTAGCGGGAGCACAGATACGCAGTATTTT
CASSWGTSGSTDTQYF
>-|TRBJ1-1|TRBV28|-
TGTGCCAGCAGCTTCAGGGACACTGAAGCTTTCTTT
CASSFRDTEAFF
>-|TRBJ2-2|TRBV10-3|-
TGTGCCATCAGGCTAGCAGACTCGAACACCGGGGAGCTGTTTTTT
CAIRLADSNTGELFF
>TRBD2|TRBJ2-2|TRBV11-2|once
TGTGCCAGCAGCTCACGCGCTATAGCGGGAGGCGGGGGAGCCGGGGAGCTGTTTTTT
CASSSRAIAGGGGAGELFF
>-|TRBJ2-1|TRBV6-5|once
TGTGCCAGCAGTTCTGGTGGAACCTACAATGAGCAGTTCTTC
CASSSGGTYNEQFF
>-|TRBJ1-1|TRBV28|-
TGTGCCAGCAGTTTAGGCGGATCTCCCAGAGCTTTCTTT
CASSLGGSPRAFF
>-|TRBJ1-2|TRBV12-5|-
TGTGCTAGTGGTTTGGTACGGTTGGGTGGCTACACCTTC
CASGLVRLGGYTF
>-|TRBJ1-5|TRBV4-1|-
TGCGCCAGCAGCCAGGCAGGCCCCTATAGCAATCAGCCCCAGCATTTT
CASSQAGPYSNQPQHF
>-|TRBJ2-2|TRBV9|-
TGTGCCAGCAGCCCCTCTTGGGGAACGAACGGGGAGCTGTTTTTT
CASSPSWGTNGELFF
>TRBD2|TRBJ2-6|TRBV19|-
TGTACCACCCAAGCCCTAGCGGGAGTTGCTGGGGCCAACGTCCTGACTTTC
CTTQALAGVAGANVLTF
>-|TRBJ2-1|TRBV5-4|-
TGTGCCAGCAGCTTACCCCAGGGCAATGAGCAGTTCTTC
CASSLPQGNEQFF
>TRBD2|TRBJ2-2|TRBV20-1|once
TGCAGTGCTAGTCCTCCGGGACTAGCGGGGTCGAACACCGGGGAGCTGTTTTTT
CSASPPGLAGSNTGELFF
>-|TRBJ1-2|TRBV5-4|-
TGTGCCAGCAGCCCCGGTGGACCCCCTATCTCTCTCTATGGCTACACCTTC
CASSPGGPPISLYGYTF
>TRBD1|TRBJ2-3|TRBV15|-
TGTGCCACCAGCAGAGGTTTGGGACAGGGCCCCACAGATACGCAGTATTTT
CATSRGLGQGPTDTQYF
>TRBD2|TRBJ2-1|TRBV3-1/TRBV3-2|many
TGTGCCAGCAGCCAAGATTGGGGGGAGGGCCTGGATGAGCAGTTCTTC
CASSQDWGEGLDEQFF
>-|TRBJ2-3|TRBV6-5|-
TGTGCCAGCAGTTCAACGGTTGCGACAGATACGCAGTATTTT
CASSSTVATDTQYF
>-|TRBJ1-1|TRBV4-1|-
TGCGCCAGCAGCCAAGTATTGCCGGACACTGAAGCTTTCTTT
CASSQVLPDTEAFF
>-|TRBJ2-1|TRBV10-2|-
TGCGCCAGCAGTGAGTCGAGGAATTCGAGACAACTTGAGCAGTTCTTC
CASSESRNSRQLEQFF
>TRBD1|TRBJ2-3|TRBV7-3|once
TGTGCCAGCAGCTTGACAGGGGCCCAAACAGATACGCAGTATTTT
CASSLTGAQTDTQYF
>-|TRBJ2-3|TRBV6-5|once
TGTGCCAGCAGTTATCTAGCCGGAGGGCGAGATACGCAGTATTTT
CASSYLAGGRDTQYF
>-|TRBJ2-5|TRBV27|-
TGTGCCAGCAGTTTGAGCTACGCGGAGACCCAGTACTTC
CASSLSYAETQYF
>TRBD1|TRBJ1-5|TRBV7-8|few
TGTGCCAGCTCGACAGGGATGCGCTCCAATCAGCCCCAGCATTTT
CASSTGMRSNQPQHF
>-|TRBJ2-1|TRBV28|-
TGTGCCAGCAGTCGGTACTCCTACAATGAGCAGTTCTTC
CASSRYSYNEQFF
>-|TRBJ2-1|TRBV7-2|once
TGTGCCAGCAGCTTACTAGCGCCCTCAACTCAGTTAACCTACAATGAGCAGTTCTTC
CASSLLAPSTQLTYNEQFF
>-|TRBJ2-1|TRBV15|-
TGTGCCACCAGCAAGGTAGTTGGCTCTAATGAGCAGTTCTTC
CATSKVVGSNEQFF
>TRBD1|TRBJ2-2|TRBV6-5|-
TGTGCCATAGGAAGGGGACAGGGTGGGACCGGGGAGCTGTTTTTT
CAIGRGQGGTGELFF
>TRBD1|TRBJ1-2|TRBV4-1|-
TGCGCCAGCAGCCAGCTCGGGACAGGGGGTGGCTACACCTTC
CASSQLGTGGGYTF
>-|TRBJ1-2|TRBV11-2|-
TGTGCCAGCAGCTTAGATATAGGGGGATACTATGGCTACACCTTC
CASSLDIGGYYGYTF
>-|TRBJ2-3|TRBV12-3/TRBV12-4|-
TGTGCCAGCAGCACTAGCACAGATACGCAGTATTTT
CASSTSTDTQYF
>-|TRBJ2-6|TRBV5-1|-
TGCGCCAGCAGCTTGGTGGGCCCCACTGGGGCCAACGTCCTGACTTTC
CASSLVGPTGANVLTF
>-|TRBJ1-2|TRBV28|-
TGTGCCAGCAGTTCTTTTGGCTACACCTTC
CASSSFGYTF
>TRBD2|TRBJ2-7|TRBV7-2|-
TGTGCCAGCAGCAACCAAGCGGGACGGTACGAGCAGTACTTC
CASSNQAGRYEQYF
>TRBD2|TRBJ2-7|TRBV5-1|-
TGCGCCAGCAGCTTGACTAGCGGGAGTGTGTCCTACGAGCAGTACTTC
CASSLTSGSVSYEQYF
>-|TRBJ2-7|TRBV3-1/TRBV3-2|-
TGTGCCAGCAGCTCCCTTCCCCCGGGGGCAAGGTACGAGCAGTACTTC
CASSSLPPGARYEQYF
>-|TRBJ1-1|TRBV5-1|-
TGCGCCAGCAGCTTGGAAGGGAGGGCAGGAGGCTACACTGAAGCTTTCTTT
CASSLEGRAGGYTEAFF
>-|TRBJ2-1|TRBV5-4|-
TGTGCCAGCAGCACCCGTGGCGGCAGACACAATGAGCAGTTCTTC
CASSTRGGRHNEQFF
>TRBD2|TRBJ2-7|TRBV6-6|-
TGTGCCAGCAGCCGGGGACTAGCGTTCGACGAGCAGTACTTC
CASSRGLAFDEQYF
>-|TRBJ2-2|TRBV5-1|-
TGCGCCAGCAGCTTGAGGGGGTCGAACACCGGGGAGCTGTTTTTT
CASSLRGSNTGELFF
>-|TRBJ2-2|TRBV7-9|-
TGTGCCAGCAGCTTATCAGTGAACACCGGGGAGCTGTTTTTT
CASSLSVNTGELFF
>-|TRBJ2-5|TRBV11-2|-
TGTGCCAGCAGCCATCCTTGGGGCGGTAGACGAAAGACCCAGTACTTC
CASSHPWGGRRKTQYF
>-|TRBJ2-7|TRBV19|-
TGTGCCAGTAGTACCGACGCCGGGACCCTCTACGAGCAGTACTTC
CASSTDAGTLYEQYF
>-|TRBJ2-3|TRBV6-1|few
TGTGCCAGCAGTGCTCTCGTGGGTGGAAGGAGAGATACGCAGTATTTT
CASSALVGGRRDTQYF
>TRBD1|TRBJ1-3|TRBV6-5|-
TGTGCCAGCAGTTCTCCGGGACAGGTTGGAAACACCATATATTTT
CASSSPGQVGNTIYF